The 27 T cell receptor beta chains given below trace back to one sample, sequenced in a study of blood T cell repertoires in COVID-19. This table comes from immunoSEQ multiplex PCR, and its TCRdb copy is limited to in-frame clones, with some not included. The profile shows more than 60,000 clones, roughly 87% of them singletons. Source material: peripheral blood. These receptors were obtained from an elderly woman with active or convalescent COVID-19.

V gene TRBV2 combines with J gene TRBJ1-2; D remains ambiguous. V lost 0 bases and J lost 6, with 11 bases in between. The CDR3 sequence is 14 residues long. Germline CDR1 and CDR2: SNHLY and FYNNEI. The CDR3 region is CASSEASSFNGYTF. The CDR3 coding sequence is TGTGCCAGCAGTGAAGCCAGTTCGTTCAATGGCTACACCTTC.

There are a few counts of this clone. This sequence joins TRBV5-8 and TRBJ1-5, with 9 bases identical to TRBD1. The CDR3 has 15 amino acids. Germline CDR1 is SGHTS and CDR2 is YDEGEE. Unmatched junction bases numbered 3, after V lost 0 bases and J lost 5 bases. The CDR3 sequence is CASSLAGTGYQPQHF. DNA for the CDR3: TGTGCCAGCAGCTTGGCCGGGACAGGGTATCAGCCCCAGCATTTT.

The chain is built from TRBV2 and TRBJ1-6, with 7 bases matching TRBD1. V was clipped by 6 bases and J by 7 bases; unmatched bases: 3. The CDR3 totals 13 residues. Germline lookup yields CDR1 SNHLY and CDR2 FYNNEI. CDR3 sequence: CASRIRGNSPLHF. CDR3 bases: TGTGCCAGCAGAATCAGGGGGAATTCACCCCTCCACTTT.

The rearrangement links TRBV6-5 to TRBJ1-6; D gene unclear. V shed 6 bases and J shed 7 bases, with 7 bases lying between them. Per the germline V gene, CDR1 is MNHEY and CDR2 is SVGAGI. The CDR3 covers 12 residues. CDR3 DNA: TGTGCCAGCAGACAGCCGAATTCACCCCTCCACTTT. Translating gives CASRQPNSPLHF.

The V call is TRBV29-1, the J call TRBJ2-7; 7 bases agree with TRBD1. This CDR3 is built from 12 residues. CDR1 and CDR2 from the germline V gene are SQVTM and ANQGSEA. V lost 4 bases and J lost 3; bases outside the gene matches: 3. CDR3 coding DNA: TGCAGCGTTGCGGGACAGTTCTACGAGCAGTACTTC. This sequence encodes CSVAGQFYEQYF.

The rearrangement joins TRBV6-1 to TRBJ2-1; 10 nucleotides align to TRBD2. The CDR3 is 16 residues long. Germline trimming cut 4 bases from V and 2 bases from J; bases unmatched to any gene: 5. In germline, CDR1 is MNHNS, CDR2 SASEGT. CDR3 bases: TGTGCCAGCAGTGCAGGACTAGCGGCCACCTACAATGAGCAGTTCTTC. It specifies CASSAGLAATYNEQFF.

V usage is TRBV24-1 and J usage is TRBJ2-1; 7 bases map to TRBD1. There are 16 residues in the CDR3. Germline loops: CDR1 KGHDR, CDR2 SFDVKD. V was clipped by 3 bases and J by 2 bases; unmatched bases: 6. The CDR3 coding sequence is TGTGCCACCAGTGATACTAGACAGGGAACCTACAATGAGCAGTTCTTC. This encodes CATSDTRQGTYNEQFF.

Here the CDR3 DNA reads TGTGCCAGCAGGACTGGGCAGGGGGGCAAACTGTTTTTT. Residues: CASRTGQGGKLFF. The chain couples TRBV6-5 to TRBJ1-4; 7 positions match TRBD1. The germline V gene encodes CDR1 MNHEY and CDR2 SVGAGI. The CDR3 spans 13 residues. V shed 6 bases, J shed 11 bases, and the junction held 9 bases outside the gene matches.

The DNA of the CDR3 is TGTGCCAGTAGTAGGGGCCCACAGGGGTGGGACACCGGGGAGCTGTTTTTT. Its translation: CASSRGPQGWDTGELFF. The rearrangement joins TRBV19 to TRBJ2-2, with 7 bases matching TRBD1. With 4 bases clipped from V and 3 bases from J, the junction kept 11 bases outside the gene matches. The V gene's germline CDR1 is LNHDA and CDR2 SQIVND (reference sequence). This CDR3 has 17 residues.

V is TRBV28 and J is TRBJ1-5; no definite D call. The CDR3 spans 12 residues. The germline V gene encodes CDR1 MDHEN and CDR2 SYDVKM. V lost 5 bases, J lost 7 bases, and 9 bases lay in between. The CDR3 nucleotides read TGTGCCAGCAGTCCTCTCGGGCAGCCCCAGCATTTT. Residues: CASSPLGQPQHF.

The chain uses TRBV19 and TRBJ1-5; D gene ambiguous. The CDR3 spans 14 residues. V was cut by 8 bases and J by 5 bases, with 16 bases left in between. Germline lookup yields CDR1 LNHDA and CDR2 SQIVND (reference sequence). The CDR3 sequence: CASRSSSGYQPQHF. CDR3 coding DNA: TGTGCCAGTCGAAGCTCCTCGGGTTATCAGCCCCAGCATTTT.

V usage is TRBV10-3 and J usage is TRBJ1-3, with D possibly matching TRBD1 (5 bases). Germline assignment: CDR1 ENHRY and CDR2 SYGVKD. V was shortened by 0 bases and J by 4 bases, with 13 bases between the two germline ends. The CDR3 contains 16 residues. The CDR3 coding sequence is TGTGCCATCAGTGAGTCGACTCCAGGGTCGGGAAACACCATATATTTT. Translation gives CAISESTPGSGNTIYF.

This clone was detected once. The J gene is TRBJ2-1, the V gene TRBV6-6; 9 nucleotides line up with TRBD2. V lost 5 bases, J lost 0 bases, and 11 bases stayed unmatched. The CDR3 loop spans 18 amino acids. The germline V gene encodes CDR1 MNHNY and CDR2 SVGAGI (reference sequence). The CDR3 reads CASSLGLAGTSSYNEQFF. CDR3 nucleotides: TGTGCCAGCAGTCTCGGGCTAGCGGGAACGAGCTCCTACAATGAGCAGTTCTTC.

The chain employs TRBV11-3 and TRBJ2-1; 11 bases line up with TRBD1. The CDR3 runs to 16 residues. The V gene's germline CDR1 is SGHNT and CDR2 YENEEA. V shed 5 bases and J 5 bases; nucleotides not matched to a gene: 8. For the CDR3, the DNA is TGTGCCAGCAGCGGCGCGGGGACAGGGGGTAACAATGAGCAGTTCTTC. It is translated as CASSGAGTGGNNEQFF. Supplemented by reference TRBV11-3 and TRBJ2-1, the full variable domain reads EAGVVQSPRYKIIEKKQPVAFWCNPISGHNTLYWYLQNLGQGPELLIRYENEEAVDDSQLPKDRFSAERLKGVDSTLKIQPAELGDSAVYLCASSGAGTGGNNEQFFGPGTRLTVL.

V and J are TRBV6-5 and TRBJ2-3; 7 bases agree with TRBD1. Germline CDR1 is MNHEY and CDR2 is SVGAGI. Unmatched junction bases numbered 4, after V lost 7 bases and J lost 3 bases. The length of the CDR3 is 13 residues. Here the CDR3 DNA reads TGTGCCAGCACAAAACAGGGGACAGATACGCAGTATTTT. Translated: CASTKQGTDTQYF.

The rearrangement uses TRBV18 and TRBJ2-7, with TRBD2 matching 8 bases. This CDR3 has 14 residues. Germline CDR1 and CDR2: KGHSH and LQKENI. The trim removed 6 bases at V and 7 bases at J, leaving 11 bases unmatched. The CDR3 spells CASSLGLAPEEQYF. The CDR3 bases are TGTGCCAGCTCGCTCGGACTAGCACCAGAAGAGCAGTACTTC.

This clone came up once. The V call is TRBV5-5, the J call TRBJ2-6, with TRBD1 identical over 9 bases. This CDR3 has 18 residues. CDR1 and CDR2 from the germline V gene are SGHKS and YYEKEE (reference sequence). Trimming at V came to 4 bases and at J to 3 bases, leaving 11 bases not matched to a gene. The CDR3 here is CASSQTGQGRFGANVLTF. The CDR3 DNA sequence: TGTGCCAGCAGCCAGACGGGACAGGGCCGCTTTGGGGCCAACGTCCTGACTTTC.

The V call is TRBV7-2, the J call TRBJ2-7, with 9 bases identical to TRBD2. Trimming took 5 bases from V and 4 from J; bases not matched to a gene: 6. This CDR3 has 14 residues. Germline V CDR1 and CDR2: SGHTA, FQGNSA. For the CDR3, the DNA is TGTGCCAGCAGCGACAGCGGGAGGAGGTACGAGCAGTACTTC. Its protein product is CASSDSGRRYEQYF.

The chain couples TRBV29-1 to TRBJ2-4; possibly TRBD2 for D (5 bases). CDR1 is SQVTM, CDR2 ANQGSEA, per germline. The CDR3 length is 17 residues. V gave up 2 bases and J gave up 0 bases, with 17 bases separating them. The CDR3 DNA reads TGCAGCGTTGAAACCCCTCGGGGATCCTTAGCCAAAAACATTCAGTACTTC. This encodes CSVETPRGSLAKNIQYF.

The chain is built from TRBV5-1 and TRBJ1-6; D gene uncertain. The ends were cut back, 1 base at V and 7 bases at J, with 9 bases in the middle. CDR3 length: 14 residues. Germline-derived CDR1 and CDR2 are SGHRS and YFSETQ. CDR3 amino acids: CASSLSRLNSPLHF. The CDR3 DNA reads as TGCGCCAGCAGCTTGAGCAGGTTGAATTCACCCCTCCACTTT.

As DNA, the CDR3 is TGCAGCGCCTCGGACAGCAGGTTTCAGCCCCAGCATTTT. As protein: CSASDSRFQPQHF. V gene TRBV29-1 combines with J gene TRBJ1-5, with D perhaps TRBD1 (6 bases). The germline gives CDR1 SQVTM, CDR2 ANQGSEA. The germline V and J ends were trimmed by 7 bases and 6 bases, with 16 bases remaining between them. This CDR3 contains 13 residues.

This clone has just one count. The DNA of the CDR3 is TGCACCAGCAGCCGACAACCGGGACAGGACACAGATACGCAGTATTTT. This codes for CTSSRQPGQDTDTQYF. This sequence joins TRBV1 and TRBJ2-3; the D call of TRBD1 is as the table states it, not checked on the DNA. TRBV1 is annotated as a pseudogene. The length of the CDR3 is 16 residues.

V gene TRBV7-2 combines with J gene TRBJ1-2, with 10 bases lining up with TRBD1. Per the germline V gene, CDR1 is SGHTA and CDR2 is FQGNSA. CDR3 size: 16 residues. V was clipped by 4 bases and J by 5 bases; unmatched bases: 10. CDR3 DNA: TGTGCCAGCAGCTCTCCCGGGACAGGGGCTGGTTATGGCTACACCTTC. Protein sequence: CASSSPGTGAGYGYTF. Variable domain in full (rest from reference TRBV7-2 and TRBJ1-2): GAGVSQSPSNKVTEKGKDVELRCDPISGHTALYWYRQSLGQGLEFLIYFQGNSAPDKSGLPSDRFSAERTGGSVSTLTIQRTQQEDSAVYLCASSSPGTGAGYGYTFGSGTRLTVV.

The V gene is TRBV7-2, the J gene TRBJ2-1; tentative D call: TRBD1 (5 bases). This CDR3 spans 14 amino acids. V dropped 6 bases and J dropped 7 bases, with 16 bases sitting between them. Germline-derived CDR1 and CDR2 are SGHTA and FQGNSA. The CDR3, as DNA: TGTGCCAGCAGAACAGGCTCGTGGGCAAATGAGCAGTTCTTC. Translating gives CASRTGSWANEQFF.

The V gene is TRBV7-6, the J gene TRBJ1-5; D possibly corresponds to TRBD1 (6 bases). Germline V CDR1 and CDR2: SGHVS, FNYEAQ. V was shortened by 5 bases and J by 4 bases, with 15 bases between the two germline ends. CDR3 length: 15 residues. For the CDR3, the DNA is TGTGCCAGCAGCCGGGGCCGGGGGGCTAATCAGCCCCAGCATTTT. It translates to CASSRGRGANQPQHF.

The genes are TRBV6-5 and TRBJ1-2; 7 nucleotides align to TRBD1. Germline V lookup: CDR1 MNHEY, CDR2 SVGAGI. The CDR3 totals 15 residues. Trimming removed 6 bases from V and 3 bases from J; junction bases left unmatched: 10. DNA of the CDR3: TGTGCCAGCAGGTCTCCGGGACAGACCTACTATGGCTACACCTTC. It translates to CASRSPGQTYYGYTF.

The gene calls are TRBV5-1 and TRBJ2-3, with 9 bases aligning to TRBD1. With V trimmed by 4 bases and J by 6 bases, 6 bases remained unmatched. This CDR3 has 14 residues. Germline V CDR1 and CDR2: SGHRS, YFSETQ. CDR3 in DNA: TGCGCCAGCAGCCCTGGGACAGGGAGGGATACGCAGTATTTT. Protein sequence: CASSPGTGRDTQYF. The whole variable domain, filled in from reference TRBV5-1 and TRBJ2-3, reads KAGVTQTPRYLIKTRGQQVTLSCSPISGHRSVSWYQQTPGQGLQFLFEYFSETQRNKGNFPGRFSGRQFSNSRSEMNVSTLELGDSALYLCASSPGTGRDTQYFGPGTRLTVL.